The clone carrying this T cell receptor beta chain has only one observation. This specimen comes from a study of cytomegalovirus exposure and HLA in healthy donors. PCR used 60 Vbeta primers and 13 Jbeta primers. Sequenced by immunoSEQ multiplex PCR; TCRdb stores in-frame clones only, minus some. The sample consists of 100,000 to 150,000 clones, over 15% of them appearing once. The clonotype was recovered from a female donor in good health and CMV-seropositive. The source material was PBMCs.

CDR3 DNA sequence: TGCGCCAGCAGCCCGTGGACTAGCGGGGTTTTTACGGAGACCCAGTACTTC. It is translated as CASSPWTSGVFTETQYF. J is TRBJ2-5 and V is TRBV5-1, with 12 bases matching TRBD2. The CDR3 extends over 17 amino acids. With V trimmed by 4 bases and J by 5 bases, 12 bases remained unmatched. CDR1 is SGHRS and CDR2 is YFSETQ in the germline V gene.